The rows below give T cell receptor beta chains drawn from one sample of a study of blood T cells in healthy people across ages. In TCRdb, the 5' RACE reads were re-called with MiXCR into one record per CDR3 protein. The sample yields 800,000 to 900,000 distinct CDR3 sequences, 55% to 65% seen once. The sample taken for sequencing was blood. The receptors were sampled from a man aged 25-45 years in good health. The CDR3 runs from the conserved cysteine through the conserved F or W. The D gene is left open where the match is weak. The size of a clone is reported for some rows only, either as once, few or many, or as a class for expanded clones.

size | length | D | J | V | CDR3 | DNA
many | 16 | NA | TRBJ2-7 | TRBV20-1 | CSAIPPRLPSSYEQYF | TGCAGTGCTATACCTCCTCGGCTGCCGAGCTCCTACGAGCAGTACTTC
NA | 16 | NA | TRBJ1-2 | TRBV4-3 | CASSLGRAGFLYGYTF | TGCGCCAGCAGCCTGGGAAGGGCCGGGTTTCTATATGGCTACACCTTC
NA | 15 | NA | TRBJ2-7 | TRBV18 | CASSPGGRPLYEQYF | TGTGCCAGCTCACCCGGGGGGCGGCCCCTTTACGAGCAGTACTTC
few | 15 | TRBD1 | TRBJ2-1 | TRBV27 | CATRHTGGPNNEQFF | TGTGCCACCCGGCACACAGGGGGGCCCAACAATGAGCAGTTCTTC
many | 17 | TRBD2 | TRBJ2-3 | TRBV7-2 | CASSLDSTSGGPDTQYF | TGTGCCAGCAGCTTAGATTCCACTAGCGGGGGGCCAGATACGCAGTATTTT
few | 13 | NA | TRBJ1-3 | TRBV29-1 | CSVASSSGNTIYF | TGCAGCGTTGCCTCGAGCTCTGGAAACACCATATATTTT
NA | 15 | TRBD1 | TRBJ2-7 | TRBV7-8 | CASRSTGTGNDEQYF | TGTGCCAGCAGATCTACCGGGACAGGGAACGACGAGCAGTACTTC
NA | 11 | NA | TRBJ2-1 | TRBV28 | CASNRDDEQFF | TGTGCCAGCAACAGAGACGATGAGCAGTTCTTC
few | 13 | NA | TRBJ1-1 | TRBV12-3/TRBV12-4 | CASSMRGITEAFF | TGTGCCAGCAGTATGAGGGGAATTACTGAAGCTTTCTTT
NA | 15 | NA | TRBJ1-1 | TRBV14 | CASSQDRPPYTEAFF | TGTGCCAGCAGCCAAGATCGCCCTCCTTACACTGAAGCTTTCTTT
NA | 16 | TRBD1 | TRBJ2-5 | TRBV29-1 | CSVEGLQGLTQETQYF | TGCAGCGTTGAAGGGTTACAGGGGCTTACCCAAGAGACCCAGTACTTC
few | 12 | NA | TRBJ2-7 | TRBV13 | CASSSYRDEQYF | TGTGCCAGCAGCTCTTACAGGGACGAGCAGTACTTC
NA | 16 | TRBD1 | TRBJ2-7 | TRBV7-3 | CASSLNPTGKIYEQYF | TGTGCCAGCAGCTTAAACCCGACAGGGAAGATATACGAGCAGTACTTC
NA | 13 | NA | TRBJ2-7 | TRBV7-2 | CASSMDYPYEQYF | TGTGCCAGCAGCATGGACTACCCGTACGAGCAGTACTTC
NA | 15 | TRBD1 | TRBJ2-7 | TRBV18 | CASSPLTGASYEQYF | TGTGCCAGCTCACCACTGACAGGGGCTTCCTACGAGCAGTACTTC
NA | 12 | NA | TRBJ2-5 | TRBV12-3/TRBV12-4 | CASSLISETQYF | TGTGCCAGCAGTTTAATCTCGGAGACCCAGTACTTC
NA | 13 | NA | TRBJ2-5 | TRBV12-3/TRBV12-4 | CASSLYLGETQYF | TGTGCCAGCAGTTTATATCTCGGAGAGACCCAGTACTTC
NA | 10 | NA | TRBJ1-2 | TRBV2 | CARGTYGYTF | TGTGCCAGGGGGACCTATGGCTACACCTTC
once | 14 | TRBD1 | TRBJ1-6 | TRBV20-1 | CSADGTGANSPLHF | TGCAGTGCGGATGGGACAGGGGCGAATTCACCCCTCCACTTT
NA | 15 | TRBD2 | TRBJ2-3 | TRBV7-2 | CASSLLAGFTDTQYF | TGTGCCAGCAGCTTATTAGCGGGGTTCACAGATACGCAGTATTTT
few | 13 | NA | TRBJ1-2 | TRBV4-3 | CASSRGASYGYTF | TGCGCCAGCAGCCGTGGGGCCTCCTATGGCTACACCTTC
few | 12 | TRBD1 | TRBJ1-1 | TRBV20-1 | CSADRTNTEAFF | TGCAGCGCGGACAGGACAAACACTGAAGCTTTCTTT
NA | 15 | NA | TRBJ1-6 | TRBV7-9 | CASSLAAGVNSPLHF | TGTGCCAGCAGCTTAGCGGCGGGCGTAAATTCACCCCTCCACTTT
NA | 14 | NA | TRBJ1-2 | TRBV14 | CASSPEWQAYGYTF | TGTGCCAGCAGTCCCGAATGGCAGGCCTATGGCTACACCTTC
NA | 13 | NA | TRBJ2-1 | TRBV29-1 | CSVEPGRYNEQFF | TGCAGCGTTGAGCCGGGACGTTACAATGAGCAGTTCTTC
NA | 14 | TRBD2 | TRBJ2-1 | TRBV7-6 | CASSPSGASAEQFF | TGTGCCAGCAGCCCCAGCGGGGCTAGCGCGGAGCAGTTCTTC
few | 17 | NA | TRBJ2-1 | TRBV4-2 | CASSQARGGNSYNEQFF | TGTGCCAGCAGCCAAGCAAGGGGGGGGAATTCCTACAATGAGCAGTTCTTC
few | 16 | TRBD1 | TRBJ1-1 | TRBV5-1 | CASSWTGGALNTEAFF | TGCGCCAGCAGCTGGACAGGGGGAGCTTTGAACACTGAAGCTTTCTTT
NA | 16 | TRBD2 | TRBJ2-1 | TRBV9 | CASSPRTSSSYNEQFF | TGTGCCAGCAGCCCCAGGACTAGTAGCTCCTACAATGAGCAGTTCTTC
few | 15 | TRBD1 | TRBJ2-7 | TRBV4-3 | CASSQEYRGPYEQYF | TGCGCCAGCAGCCAAGAATACAGGGGGCCCTACGAGCAGTACTTC
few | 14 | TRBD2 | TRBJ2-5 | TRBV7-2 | CASSGRLAQETQYF | TGTGCCAGCAGCGGCCGACTAGCACAAGAGACCCAGTACTTC
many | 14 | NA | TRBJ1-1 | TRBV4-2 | CASSPGTLNTEAFF | TGTGCCAGCAGCCCTGGGACACTGAACACTGAAGCTTTCTTT
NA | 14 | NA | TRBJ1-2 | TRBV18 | CASSRTVGASGYTF | TGTGCCAGCTCACGAACCGTAGGGGCGTCTGGCTACACCTTC
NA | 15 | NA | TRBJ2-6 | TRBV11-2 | CATGSPYSGANVLTF | TGTGCCACAGGCTCCCCCTACTCTGGGGCCAACGTCCTGACTTTC
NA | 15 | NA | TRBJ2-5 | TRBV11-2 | CASSLVTRVQETQYF | TGTGCCAGCAGCTTAGTTACTCGAGTCCAAGAGACCCAGTACTTC
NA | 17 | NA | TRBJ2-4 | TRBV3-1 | CASSQGASGVAKNIQYF | TGTGCCAGCAGTCAGGGGGCTAGCGGGGTAGCCAAAAACATTCAGTACTTC
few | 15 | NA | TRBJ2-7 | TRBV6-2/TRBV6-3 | CASSPPMGAPYEQYF | TGTGCCAGCAGCCCCCCAATGGGGGCGCCCTACGAGCAGTACTTC
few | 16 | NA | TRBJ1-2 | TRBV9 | CASSVTGGGDNYGYTF | TGTGCCAGCAGCGTGACAGGTGGTGGTGATAACTATGGCTACACCTTC
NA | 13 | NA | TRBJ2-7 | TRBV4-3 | CASSPRESYEQYF | TGCGCCAGCAGCCCCAGGGAATCCTACGAGCAGTACTTC
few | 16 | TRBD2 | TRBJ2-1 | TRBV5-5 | CASSYRLAGGSDEQFF | TGTGCCAGCAGCTACAGACTAGCGGGGGGGAGTGATGAGCAGTTCTTC
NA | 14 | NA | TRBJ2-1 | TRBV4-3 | CASSQYPTPNEQFF | TGCGCCAGCAGCCAATACCCTACGCCCAATGAGCAGTTCTTC
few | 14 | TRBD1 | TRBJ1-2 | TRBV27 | CASRGQGANYGYTF | TGTGCCAGCAGAGGACAGGGGGCAAACTATGGCTACACCTTC
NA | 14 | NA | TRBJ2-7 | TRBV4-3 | CASSPDANSYEQYF | TGCGCCAGCAGCCCGGACGCAAACTCCTACGAGCAGTACTTC
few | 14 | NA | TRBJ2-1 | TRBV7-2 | CASRTVGGAVRQFF | TGTGCCAGCAGGACGGTAGGTGGTGCCGTAAGGCAGTTCTTC
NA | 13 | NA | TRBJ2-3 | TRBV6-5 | CASSYSRADTQYF | TGTGCCAGCAGTTACTCTCGGGCAGATACGCAGTATTTT
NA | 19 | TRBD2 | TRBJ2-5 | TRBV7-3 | CASSLSGRTSGGPQETQYF | TGTGCCAGCAGCTTAAGCGGTAGGACTAGCGGGGGACCACAAGAGACCCAGTACTTC
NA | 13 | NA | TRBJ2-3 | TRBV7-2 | CASSPAGTDTQYF | TGTGCCAGCTCACCAGCAGGGACAGATACGCAGTATTTT
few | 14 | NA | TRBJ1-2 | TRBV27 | CASRPRAGNYGYTF | TGTGCCAGCAGGCCCCGCGCGGGGAACTATGGCTACACCTTC
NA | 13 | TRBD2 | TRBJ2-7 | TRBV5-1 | CASSWTSGYEQYF | TGCGCCAGCAGCTGGACTAGCGGCTACGAGCAGTACTTC
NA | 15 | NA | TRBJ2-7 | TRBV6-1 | CASSWTAYRSYEQYF | TGTGCCAGCAGCTGGACTGCCTACAGGTCCTACGAGCAGTACTTC
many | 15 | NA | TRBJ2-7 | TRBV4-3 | CASSQGTGEPYEQYF | TGCGCCAGCAGCCAAGGCACGGGAGAGCCCTACGAGCAGTACTTC
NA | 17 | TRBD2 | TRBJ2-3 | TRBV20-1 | CSAPLAGVSGNTDTQYF | TGCAGTGCGCCCCTAGCGGGGGTTAGTGGGAACACAGATACGCAGTATTTT
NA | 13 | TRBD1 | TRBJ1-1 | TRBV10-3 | CAINQGARTEAFF | TGTGCCATCAATCAGGGGGCGCGCACTGAAGCTTTCTTT
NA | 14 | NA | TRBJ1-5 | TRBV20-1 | CSARLREGNQPQHF | TGCAGTGCTAGGCTCAGGGAGGGCAATCAGCCCCAGCATTTT
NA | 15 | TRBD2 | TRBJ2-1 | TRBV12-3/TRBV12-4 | CASSLAGGVGNEQFF | TGTGCCAGCAGTTTAGCGGGGGGGGTAGGTAATGAGCAGTTCTTC